The present T cell receptor beta chain was sequenced within a study of CD8+ T cells in alopecia areata. Unmatched junction bases numbered 10, after V lost 4 bases and J lost 4 bases. The CDR3 is 15 amino acids. The V gene's germline CDR1 is SGDLS and CDR2 YYNGEE. Extraction and reverse transcription of RNA yielded cDNA as the sequencing template. The protocol was immunoSEQ multiplex PCR, while the TCRdb copy is restricted to in-frame clones and leaves out a portion. The repertoire has some 240,000 clones, under 60% of them found once; the top ten carry roughly 1.5%. The treatment: oral pan-JAK inhibitor, 5-10 mg twice daily. Notes on this clone: Its antigen is currently unknown.

General study results and limits: Among patients, TCR sharing was less clear than in mice, a difference possibly due in part to HLA diversity in the patient population.

Sequenced material: CD4+ T cells sorted from blood, taken at week 4, from a patient treated with tofacitinib. The J gene is TRBJ1-2, the V gene TRBV9; 7 nucleotides line up with TRBD1. The receptor was derived from a human donor with alopecia areata. The CDR3: CASSPWTGATYGYTF. As DNA, the CDR3 is TGTGCCAGCAGCCCCTGGACAGGTGCCACCTATGGCTACACCTTC.